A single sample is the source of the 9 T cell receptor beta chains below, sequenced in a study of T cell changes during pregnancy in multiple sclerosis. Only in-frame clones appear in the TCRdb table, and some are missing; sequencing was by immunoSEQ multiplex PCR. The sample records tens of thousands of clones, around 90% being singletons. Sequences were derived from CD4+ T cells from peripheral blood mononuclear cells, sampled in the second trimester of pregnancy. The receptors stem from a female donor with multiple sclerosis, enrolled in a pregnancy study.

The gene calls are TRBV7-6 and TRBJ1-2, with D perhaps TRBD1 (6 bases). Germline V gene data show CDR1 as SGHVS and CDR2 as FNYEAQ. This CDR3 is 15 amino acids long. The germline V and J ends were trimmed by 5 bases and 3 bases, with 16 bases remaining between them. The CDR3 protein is CASSDFRQADYGYTF. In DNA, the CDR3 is TGTGCCAGCAGCGATTTTAGACAGGCCGACTATGGCTACACCTTC.

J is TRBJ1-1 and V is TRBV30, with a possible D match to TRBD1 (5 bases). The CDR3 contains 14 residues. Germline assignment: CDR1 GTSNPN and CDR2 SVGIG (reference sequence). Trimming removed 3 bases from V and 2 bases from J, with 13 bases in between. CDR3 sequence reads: CAWRPWTLNTEAFF. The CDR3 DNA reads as TGTGCCTGGAGACCTTGGACACTAAACACTGAAGCTTTCTTT.

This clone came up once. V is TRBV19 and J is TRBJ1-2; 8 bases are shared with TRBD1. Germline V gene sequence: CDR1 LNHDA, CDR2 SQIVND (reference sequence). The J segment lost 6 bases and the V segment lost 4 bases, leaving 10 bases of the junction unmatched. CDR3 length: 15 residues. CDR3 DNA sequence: TGTGCCAGTAGTACGCCAGGGGGCGCGATTAATGGCTACACCTTC. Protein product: CASSTPGGAINGYTF.

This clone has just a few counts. As DNA, the CDR3 is TGTGCCAGCATGGGGGGAGTTGGCTACACCTTC. Protein product: CASMGGVGYTF. The chain carries TRBV6-1 and TRBJ1-2, with D tentatively TRBD1 (5 bases). The CDR3 covers 11 residues. Trimming took off 7 bases at V and 7 bases at J, with 10 bases between the two ends. Looked up from germline, CDR1 is MNHNS and CDR2 is SASEGT.

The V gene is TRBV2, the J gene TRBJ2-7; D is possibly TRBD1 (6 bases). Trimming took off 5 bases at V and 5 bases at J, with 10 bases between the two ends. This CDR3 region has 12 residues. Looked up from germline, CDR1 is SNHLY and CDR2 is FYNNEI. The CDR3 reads CASSYRENEQYF. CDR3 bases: TGTGCCAGCAGTTACAGGGAGAACGAGCAGTACTTC.

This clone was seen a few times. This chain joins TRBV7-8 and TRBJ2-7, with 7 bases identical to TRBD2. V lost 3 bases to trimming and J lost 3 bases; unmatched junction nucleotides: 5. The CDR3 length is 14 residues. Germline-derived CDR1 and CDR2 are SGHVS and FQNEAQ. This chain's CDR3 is CASSLSGEGYEQYF. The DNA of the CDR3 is TGTGCCAGCAGCTTGAGCGGGGAGGGCTACGAGCAGTACTTC.

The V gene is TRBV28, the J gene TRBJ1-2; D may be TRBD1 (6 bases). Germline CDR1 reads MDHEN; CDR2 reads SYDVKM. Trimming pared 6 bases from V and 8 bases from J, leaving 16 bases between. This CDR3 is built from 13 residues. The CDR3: CASSPDRFSGYTF. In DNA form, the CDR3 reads TGTGCCAGCAGCCCTGACAGGTTCTCAGGCTACACCTTC.

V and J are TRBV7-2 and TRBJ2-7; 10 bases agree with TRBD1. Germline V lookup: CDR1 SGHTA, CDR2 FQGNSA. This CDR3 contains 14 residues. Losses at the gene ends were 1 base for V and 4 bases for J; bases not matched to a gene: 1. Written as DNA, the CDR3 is TGTGCCAGCAGCTTAGGACAGGGGGCTTACGAGCAGTACTTC. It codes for CASSLGQGAYEQYF.

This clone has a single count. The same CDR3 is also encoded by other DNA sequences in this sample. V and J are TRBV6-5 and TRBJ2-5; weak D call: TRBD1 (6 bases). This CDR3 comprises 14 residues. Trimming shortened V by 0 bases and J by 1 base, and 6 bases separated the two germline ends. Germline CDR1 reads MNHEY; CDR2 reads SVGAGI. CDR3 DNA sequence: TGTGCCAGCAGTTACTCGACAGGCCAAGAGACCCAGTACTTC. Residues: CASSYSTGQETQYF.